Shown below are 18 T cell receptor beta chains from a single sample sequenced in a study of T cells in localized non-small cell lung cancer. Produced via immunoSEQ multiplex PCR; TCRdb's table is partial and in-frame only. The sample yields under 2,000 clones, less than 25% seen once. The sequencing here drew on normal lung tissue next to the tumor, taken before any cancer treatment. The origin of the receptors is a male donor older than 55 with stage I lung adenocarcinoma.

The V gene is TRBV19, the J gene TRBJ1-1; tentatively, D is TRBD1 (6 bases). Looked up from germline, CDR1 is LNHDA and CDR2 is SQIVND (reference sequence). The CDR3 is 14 residues long. V gave up 5 bases and J gave up 1 base, with 11 bases separating them. The CDR3 spells CASSPRGGNTEAFF. CDR3 coding DNA: TGTGCCAGTAGTCCTAGGGGGGGGAACACTGAAGCTTTCTTT.

V is TRBV6-8 and J is TRBJ2-7; 10 bases are a match to TRBD1. The CDR3 is made up of 15 amino acids. Germline V gene sequence: CDR1 MNHGY, CDR2 SAAAGT. V shed 6 bases, J shed 4 bases, and the junction held 9 bases outside the gene matches. CDR3 in DNA: TGTGCCAGCAGCCGTTCCGGGACAGGGGTATACGAGCAGTACTTC. Residues: CASSRSGTGVYEQYF.

To note about this clone: The read terminates 1 residue ahead of where the CDR3 ends, so the germline J gene completes it. The chain joins TRBV6-1 to TRBJ2-7, with a weak D call TRBD2 (5 bases). This CDR3 has 15 residues. CDR1 and CDR2 (germline): MNHNS, SASEGT. With 0 bases removed from V and 3 bases from J, the gap between germline ends came to 12 bases. The part of the CDR3 DNA that was read is TGTGCCAGCAGTGAAGCGAGAGGGAGCTTCTACGAGCAGTAC. This encodes CASSEARGSFYEQY. The whole CDR3 protein reads CASSEARGSFYEQYF.

This clone is medium-sized by share. The genes are TRBV11-3 and TRBJ2-7; the match to TRBD2 covers 9 bases. V shed 1 base, J shed 3 bases, and the junction held 7 bases outside the gene matches. CDR3 length: 16 amino acids. CDR1 and CDR2 (germline): SGHNT, YENEEA. DNA for the CDR3: TGTGCCAGCAGCTTAGTTTTAGCGGGGGCCCTCTACGAGCAGTACTTC. This codes for CASSLVLAGALYEQYF. The full variable domain, in which reference TRBV11-3 and TRBJ2-7 provide the parts outside the CDR3, is EAGVVQSPRYKIIEKKQPVAFWCNPISGHNTLYWYLQNLGQGPELLIRYENEEAVDDSQLPKDRFSAERLKGVDSTLKIQPAELGDSAVYLCASSLVLAGALYEQYFGPGTRLTVT.

By sample share, this clone is large. The same CDR3 also results from other DNA sequences found in this sample. J is TRBJ1-1 and V is TRBV9; D unresolved. V shed 2 bases and J shed 2 bases, with 7 bases lying between them. CDR1 and CDR2 (germline): SGDLS, YYNGEE. The CDR3 has 13 amino acids. The CDR3: CASSVTGNTEAFF. The CDR3 nucleotides read TGTGCCAGCAGCGTTACGGGAAACACTGAAGCTTTCTTT. Based on the CDR3 plus reference TRBV9 and TRBJ1-1, the full variable domain is DSGVTQTPKHLITATGQRVTLRCSPRSGDLSVYWYQQSLDQGLQFLIQYYNGEERAKGNILERFSAQQFPDLHSELNLSSLELGDSALYFCASSVTGNTEAFFGQGTRLTVV.

Within the sample, this clone is large (0.1 to 1%). Other DNA sequences in this sample translate to the same CDR3. This chain uses TRBV19 with TRBJ1-1; no clear D. This CDR3 has 13 amino acids. Looked up from germline, CDR1 is LNHDA and CDR2 is SQIVND (reference sequence). Between the trimmed V and J ends, which lost 0 bases and 1 base, there was a span of 3 bases. CDR3 region: CASSIDRNTEAFF. CDR3 DNA: TGTGCCAGTAGTATAGACCGGAACACTGAAGCTTTCTTT.

This clone was counted between two and nine times. CDR3 in DNA: TGTGCCAGCAGCCCAACACCAGGGGGCAACTATGGCTACACCTTC. This encodes CASSPTPGGNYGYTF. The rearrangement links TRBV11-3 to TRBJ1-2; TRBD1 aligns across 8 bases. V shed 5 bases, J shed 2 bases, and the junction held 7 bases outside the gene matches. Germline CDR1 SGHNT, CDR2 YENEEA. The CDR3 runs 15 residues. The whole variable domain, filled in from reference TRBV11-3 and TRBJ1-2, reads EAGVVQSPRYKIIEKKQPVAFWCNPISGHNTLYWYLQNLGQGPELLIRYENEEAVDDSQLPKDRFSAERLKGVDSTLKIQPAELGDSAVYLCASSPTPGGNYGYTFGSGTRLTVV.

The V call is TRBV6-8, the J call TRBJ1-5; TRBD1 agrees at 10 bases. CDR1 is MNHGY, CDR2 SAAAGT, per germline. J lost 6 bases, V lost 5 bases, and 4 bases had no gene match. The CDR3 totals 14 residues. The CDR3 DNA reads as TGTGCCAGCAGTGTGGGACAGGGGACTCAGCCCCAGCATTTT. As protein: CASSVGQGTQPQHF.

The rearrangement uses TRBV5-1 and TRBJ1-1; 7 bases are a match to TRBD1. There are 14 residues in the CDR3. V was clipped by 2 bases and J by 4 bases; unmatched bases: 5. Germline CDR1 and CDR2: SGHRS and YFSETQ. CDR3 nucleotides: TGCGCCAGCAGCTTAAGACAGGGTGGCACTGAAGCTTTCTTT. Translated: CASSLRQGGTEAFF.

This clone was detected a few times. The chain joins TRBV6-8 to TRBJ2-7; D is perhaps TRBD2 (6 bases). Germline CDR1 is MNHGY and CDR2 is SAAAGT. The length of the CDR3 is 14 residues. V gave up 6 bases and J gave up 1 base, with 13 bases separating them. The CDR3, as DNA: TGTGCCAGCAGGGTGGGGGGAGAGTCCTACGAGCAGTACTTC. Translation: CASRVGGESYEQYF.

This rearrangement joins TRBV16 to TRBJ2-7, with 7 bases fitting TRBD1. The germline gives CDR1 KGHSY, CDR2 FQNENV. With V trimmed by 3 bases and J by 4 bases, 9 bases remained unmatched. The length of the CDR3 is 15 residues. The CDR3 sequence is CASSQRTGQMYEQYF. The CDR3 DNA is TGTGCCAGCAGCCAGAGAACGGGACAGATGTACGAGCAGTACTTC.

In its sample, this clone is medium-sized. The chain is built from TRBV11-3 and TRBJ2-5; D is perhaps TRBD1 (6 bases). The CDR3 has 16 amino acids. From germline, CDR1 is SGHNT and CDR2 YENEEA. Trimming pared 6 bases from V and 4 bases from J, leaving 21 bases between. The CDR3 coding sequence is TGTGCCAGCAGGGGGCGAAACAGGGAAGGTAGAGAGACCCAGTACTTC. This sequence encodes CASRGRNREGRETQYF.

This clone was seen a handful of times. V gene TRBV6-7 combines with J gene TRBJ1-1; TRBD1 aligns across 10 bases. TRBV6-7 is an ORF for which the function is uncertain. The V segment lost 4 bases and the J segment 2 bases; nucleotides outside the gene matches: 31. The CDR3 is made up of 24 amino acids. The CDR3 DNA is TGTGCCAGCAGTTTTTTCCGCCGTTGGGACAGGGGTTCGGCCCAGGAGGAGACAAACACTGAAGCTTTCTTT. Translated, it gives CASSFFRRWDRGSAQEETNTEAFF.

Relative to its sample, this clone is medium-sized. The V call is TRBV9, the J call TRBJ1-1; D possibly corresponds to TRBD1 (5 bases). CDR3 length equals 15 residues. Trimming pared 5 bases from V and 7 bases from J, leaving 21 bases between. Germline lookup yields CDR1 SGDLS and CDR2 YYNGEE. The CDR3 DNA sequence: TGTGCCAGCAGTGGGGGACTTACCAGGGAGGGTGAAGCTTTCTTT. It is translated as CASSGGLTREGEAFF.

This clone was recorded a few times. The chain combines TRBV12-2 with TRBJ2-4. TRBV12-2 constitutes a pseudogene. The CDR3 is 14 residues long. The CDR3 region has the DNA TGTGCCACAACGAACAGGGGAGGGGGAAACATTCAGTACTTC. This codes for CATTNRGGGNIQYF.

The rearrangement uses TRBV19 and TRBJ2-1; D is possibly TRBD1 (6 bases). Germline lookup yields CDR1 LNHDA and CDR2 SQIVND (reference sequence). The CDR3 runs to 15 residues. V was cut by 5 bases and J by 3 bases, with 14 bases left in between. The CDR3 DNA reads TGTGCCAGTAGTGTAGGGGGTTCCGTCTACAATGAGCAGTTCTTC. Amino acids: CASSVGGSVYNEQFF. Looking up the rest from reference TRBV19 and TRBJ2-1 gives the full variable domain: DGGITQSPKYLFRKEGQNVTLSCEQNLNHDAMYWYRQDPGQGLRLIYYSQIVNDFQKGDIAEGYSVSREKKESFPLTVTSAQKNPTAFYLCASSVGGSVYNEQFFGPGTRLTVL.

The genes are TRBV11-3 and TRBJ2-2, with D unresolved. CDR1 and CDR2 (germline): SGHNT, YENEEA. This CDR3 has 18 residues. The V end was cut by 3 bases, the J end by 5 bases, with 22 bases between. The CDR3 spells CASSLFGLEEVLTGELFF. The CDR3 DNA follows: TGTGCCAGCAGCTTGTTCGGGCTCGAGGAAGTTCTTACCGGGGAGCTGTTTTTT.

This clone turned up a few times. This chain joins TRBV19 and TRBJ2-7; D might be TRBD1 (6 bases). V was clipped by 4 bases and J by 1 base, with 14 bases between them. Per germline, CDR1 LNHDA and CDR2 SQIVND (reference sequence). CDR3 length equals 15 residues. CDR3 sequence (DNA): TGTGCCAGTAGTACTCGCCCTACAGGGTCCTACGAGCAGTACTTC. Protein product: CASSTRPTGSYEQYF.